This T cell receptor beta chain was documented in a study of blood T cell repertoires in COVID-19. Across the study: COVID-19 samples, acute and convalescent, were from the United States, Italy and Spain. Sources were T cells, B-cell-depleted T cells, or PBMCs; the material itself was cDNA or gDNA.

As originally analysed: Quantification of nucleated cells was approximated via reference gene primer amplification. Only in-frame clones appear in the TCRdb table, and some are missing; sequencing was by immunoSEQ multiplex PCR. V, J and clone size reflect that table, while D and trimming were determined from the DNA. The top ten hold more than 20% of the sample, which has under 120,000 clones, roughly four fifths seen once. This clonotype was sampled from a man between 70 and 80 years old with active or convalescent COVID-19. The sequenced sample was peripheral blood.

CDR3 loop: CAIGTSGRDSQFF. Written as DNA, the CDR3 is TGTGCCATCGGGACTAGCGGGAGGGACTCTCAGTTCTTC. The J gene is TRBJ2-1, the V gene TRBV10-3, with TRBD2 matching 16 bases. CDR1 is ENHRY, CDR2 SYGVKD, per germline. The CDR3 is 13 residues long. V lost 8 bases to trimming and J lost 13 bases; unmatched junction nucleotides: 5.